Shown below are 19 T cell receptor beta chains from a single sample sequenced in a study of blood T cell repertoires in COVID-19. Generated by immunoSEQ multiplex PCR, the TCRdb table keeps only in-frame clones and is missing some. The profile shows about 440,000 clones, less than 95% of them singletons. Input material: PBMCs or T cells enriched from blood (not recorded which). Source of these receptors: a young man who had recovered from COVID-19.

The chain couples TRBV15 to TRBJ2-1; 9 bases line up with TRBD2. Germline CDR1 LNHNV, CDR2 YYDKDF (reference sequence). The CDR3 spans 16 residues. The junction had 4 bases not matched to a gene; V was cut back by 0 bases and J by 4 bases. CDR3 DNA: TGTGCCACCAGCAGAGAGGCGGGACTAGCATACAATGAGCAGTTCTTC. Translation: CATSREAGLAYNEQFF.

The CDR3 bases are TGTGCCAGCAGCCCGGGACTCCGGTTACGGGAGCAGTTCTTC. This codes for CASSPGLRLREQFF. This chain links TRBV28 with TRBJ2-1, with a possible D match to TRBD2 (6 bases). V was clipped by 6 bases and J by 10 bases, with 19 bases between them. CDR3 length: 14 residues. Looked up from germline, CDR1 is MDHEN and CDR2 is SYDVKM.

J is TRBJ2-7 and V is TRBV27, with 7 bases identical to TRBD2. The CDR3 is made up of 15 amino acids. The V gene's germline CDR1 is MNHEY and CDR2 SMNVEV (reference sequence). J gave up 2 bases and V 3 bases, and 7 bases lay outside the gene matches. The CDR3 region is CASSLNGGGTYEQYF. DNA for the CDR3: TGTGCCAGCAGTTTGAATGGCGGGGGTACCTACGAGCAGTACTTC.

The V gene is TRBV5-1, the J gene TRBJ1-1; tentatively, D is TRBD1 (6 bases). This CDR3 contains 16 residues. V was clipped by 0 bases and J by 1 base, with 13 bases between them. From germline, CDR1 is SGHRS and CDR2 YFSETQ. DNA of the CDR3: TGCGCCAGCAGCTTGGGCGGGGGACAAAAGAACACTGAAGCTTTCTTT. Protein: CASSLGGGQKNTEAFF.

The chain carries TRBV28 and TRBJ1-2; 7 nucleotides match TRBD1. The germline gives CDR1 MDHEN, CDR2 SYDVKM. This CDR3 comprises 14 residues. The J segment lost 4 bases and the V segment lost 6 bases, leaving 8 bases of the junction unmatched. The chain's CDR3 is CASRPAGTAYGYTF. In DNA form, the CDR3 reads TGTGCCAGCAGACCCGCCGGGACAGCCTATGGCTACACCTTC.

CDR3 region: CASSSTPGEAGYTF. CDR3 nucleotide sequence: TGTGCCAGCAGCTCGACACCCGGGGAGGCTGGCTACACCTTC. The genes are TRBV7-3 and TRBJ1-2; D gene unclear. V was trimmed by 4 bases and J by 7 bases, leaving 16 bases between them. The CDR3 length is 14 residues. Germline CDR1 and CDR2: SGHTA and FQGTGA.

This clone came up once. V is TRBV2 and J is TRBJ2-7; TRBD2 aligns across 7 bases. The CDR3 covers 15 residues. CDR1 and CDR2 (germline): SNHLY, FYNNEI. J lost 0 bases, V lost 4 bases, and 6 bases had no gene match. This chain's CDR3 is CASSGGLSFSYEQYF. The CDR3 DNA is TGTGCCAGCAGTGGGGGACTATCGTTCTCCTACGAGCAGTACTTC.

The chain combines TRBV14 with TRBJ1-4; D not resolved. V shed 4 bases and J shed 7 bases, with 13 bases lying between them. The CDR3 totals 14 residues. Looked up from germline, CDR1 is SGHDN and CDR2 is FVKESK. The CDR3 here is CASSRFRSGEKLFF. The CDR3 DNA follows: TGTGCCAGCAGCCGCTTCCGATCGGGTGAAAAACTGTTTTTT.

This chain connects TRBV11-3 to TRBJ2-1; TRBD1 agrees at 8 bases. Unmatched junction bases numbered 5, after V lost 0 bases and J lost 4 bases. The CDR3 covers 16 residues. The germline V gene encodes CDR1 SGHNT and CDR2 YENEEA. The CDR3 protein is CASSLDGQGAYNEQFF. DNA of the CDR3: TGTGCCAGCAGCTTAGATGGCCAGGGGGCATACAATGAGCAGTTCTTC.

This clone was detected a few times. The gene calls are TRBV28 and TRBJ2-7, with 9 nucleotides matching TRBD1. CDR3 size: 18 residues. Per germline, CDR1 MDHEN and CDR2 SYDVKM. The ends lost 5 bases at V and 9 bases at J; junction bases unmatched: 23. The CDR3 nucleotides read TGTGCCAGCAGTCCGCAATCCCCACAGGGGGCCCCATTCCTGTGGCAGTACTTC. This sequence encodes CASSPQSPQGAPFLWQYF.

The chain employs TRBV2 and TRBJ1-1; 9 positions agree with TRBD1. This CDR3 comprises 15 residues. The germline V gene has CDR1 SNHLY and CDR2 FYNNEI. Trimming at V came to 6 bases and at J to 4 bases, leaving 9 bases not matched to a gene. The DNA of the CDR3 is TGTGCCAGCAGGACGGACAGGGGAATTCCCACTGAAGCTTTCTTT. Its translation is CASRTDRGIPTEAFF.

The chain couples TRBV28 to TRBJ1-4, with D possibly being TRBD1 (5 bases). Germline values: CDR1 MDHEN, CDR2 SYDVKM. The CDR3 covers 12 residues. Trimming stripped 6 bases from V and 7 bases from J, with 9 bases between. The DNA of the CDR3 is TGTGCCAGCAGGCAGGGCGGTGAAAAACTGTTTTTT. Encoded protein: CASRQGGEKLFF.

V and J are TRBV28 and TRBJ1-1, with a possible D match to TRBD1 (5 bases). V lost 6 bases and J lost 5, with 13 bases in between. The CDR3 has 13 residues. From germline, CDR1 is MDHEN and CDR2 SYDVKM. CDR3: CASRYPGGTEAFF. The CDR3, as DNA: TGTGCCAGCAGGTACCCGGGGGGGACTGAAGCTTTCTTT.

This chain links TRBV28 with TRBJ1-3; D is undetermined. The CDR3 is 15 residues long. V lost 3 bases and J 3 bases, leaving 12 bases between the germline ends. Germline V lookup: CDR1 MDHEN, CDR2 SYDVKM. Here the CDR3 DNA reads TGTGCCAGCAGTTTCAGGAGGTCCTATGGAAACACCATATATTTT. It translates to CASSFRRSYGNTIYF.

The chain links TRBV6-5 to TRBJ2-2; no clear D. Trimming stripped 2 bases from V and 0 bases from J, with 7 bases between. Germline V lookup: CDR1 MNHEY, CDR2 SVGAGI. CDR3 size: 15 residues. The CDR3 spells CASSYQFANTGELFF. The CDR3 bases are TGTGCCAGCAGTTACCAGTTCGCGAACACCGGGGAGCTGTTTTTT.

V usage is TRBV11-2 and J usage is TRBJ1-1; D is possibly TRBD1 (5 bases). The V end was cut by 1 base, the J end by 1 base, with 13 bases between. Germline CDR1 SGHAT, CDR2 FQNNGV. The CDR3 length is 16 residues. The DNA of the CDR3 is TGTGCCAGCAGCTTAGTCCCAGGGACTTGGAACACTGAAGCTTTCTTT. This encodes CASSLVPGTWNTEAFF.

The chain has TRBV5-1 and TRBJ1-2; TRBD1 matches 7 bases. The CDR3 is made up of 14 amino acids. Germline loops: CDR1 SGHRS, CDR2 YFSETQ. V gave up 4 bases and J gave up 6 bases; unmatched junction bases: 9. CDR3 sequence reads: CASSAYTGVDGYTF. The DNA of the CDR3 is TGCGCCAGCAGCGCTTATACAGGGGTAGATGGCTACACCTTC.

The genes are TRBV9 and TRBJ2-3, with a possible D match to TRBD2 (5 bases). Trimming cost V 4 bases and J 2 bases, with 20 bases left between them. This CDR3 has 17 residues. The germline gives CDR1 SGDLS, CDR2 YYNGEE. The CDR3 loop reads CASSRETPIGFTDTQYF. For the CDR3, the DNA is TGTGCCAGCAGCAGGGAGACACCGATTGGATTCACAGATACGCAGTATTTT.

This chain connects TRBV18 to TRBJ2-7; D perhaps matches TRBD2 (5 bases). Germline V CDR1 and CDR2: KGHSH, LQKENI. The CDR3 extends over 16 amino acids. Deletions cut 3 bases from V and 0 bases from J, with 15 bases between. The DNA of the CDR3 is TGTGCCAGCTCACCGCAGAGGACTTCAAGCTCCTACGAGCAGTACTTC. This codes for CASSPQRTSSSYEQYF.